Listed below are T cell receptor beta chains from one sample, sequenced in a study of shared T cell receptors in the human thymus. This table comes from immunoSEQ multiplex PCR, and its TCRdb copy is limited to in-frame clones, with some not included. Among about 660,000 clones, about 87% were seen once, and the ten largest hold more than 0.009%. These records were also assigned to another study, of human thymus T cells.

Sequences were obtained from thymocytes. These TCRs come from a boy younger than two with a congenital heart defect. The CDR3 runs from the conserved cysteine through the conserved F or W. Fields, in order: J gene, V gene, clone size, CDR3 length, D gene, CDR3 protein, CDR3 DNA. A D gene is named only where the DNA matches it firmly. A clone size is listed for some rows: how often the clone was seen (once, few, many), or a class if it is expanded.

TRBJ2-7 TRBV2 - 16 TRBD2 CASGPEFSGITYEQYF TGTGCCAGCGGACCCGAGTTCAGCGGGATTACCTACGAGCAGTACTTC
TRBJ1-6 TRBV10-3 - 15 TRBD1 CAISDSPGQNSPLHF TGTGCCATCAGTGATTCCCCGGGACAGAATTCACCCCTCCACTTT
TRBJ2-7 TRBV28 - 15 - CASSTSPSSAYEQYF TGTGCCAGCAGTACCTCCCCCTCTAGCGCCTACGAGCAGTACTTC
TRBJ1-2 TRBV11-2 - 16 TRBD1 CASSPKATGADYGYTF TGTGCCAGCAGCCCAAAAGCGACAGGGGCTGACTATGGCTACACCTTC
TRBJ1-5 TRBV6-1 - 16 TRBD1 CASSEAPDRQDQPQHF TGTGCCAGCAGTGAAGCACCGGACAGGCAGGATCAGCCCCAGCATTTT
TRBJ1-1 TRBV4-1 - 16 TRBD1 CASSQGIFDRGTEAFF TGCGCCAGCAGCCAAGGAATATTCGACAGGGGGACTGAAGCTTTCTTT
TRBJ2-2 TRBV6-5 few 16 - CASSYSITGSHGELFF TGTGCCAGCAGTTACTCGATAACAGGGAGCCACGGGGAGCTGTTTTTT
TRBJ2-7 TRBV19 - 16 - CASSIGGAGRNYEQYF TGTGCCAGTAGTATAGGAGGGGCAGGGAGGAATTACGAGCAGTACTTC
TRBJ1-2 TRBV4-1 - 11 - CASSQDNGYTF TGCGCCAGCAGCCAAGACAATGGCTACACCTTC
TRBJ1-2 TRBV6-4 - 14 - CASSDSGGGPPRTF TGTGCCAGCAGTGACTCTGGAGGCGGGCCGCCGCGGACCTTC
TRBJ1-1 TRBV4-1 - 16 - CASSQLFRQSNTEAFF TGCGCCAGCAGCCAACTGTTTCGACAGTCGAACACTGAAGCTTTCTTT
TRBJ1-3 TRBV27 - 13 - CASSLSSGNTIYF TGTGCCAGCAGTTTGAGCTCTGGAAACACCATATATTTT
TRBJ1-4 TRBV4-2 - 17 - CASSQEQGEGTNEKLFF TGTGCCAGCAGCCAAGAACAGGGAGAAGGAACTAATGAAAAACTGTTTTTT
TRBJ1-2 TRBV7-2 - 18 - CASSLDRPGDYQNYGYTF TGTGCCAGCAGCTTAGATCGGCCAGGGGATTATCAGAACTATGGCTACACCTTC
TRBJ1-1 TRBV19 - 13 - CASIKGRGTEAFF TGTGCCAGTATTAAGGGCCGGGGTACTGAAGCTTTCTTT
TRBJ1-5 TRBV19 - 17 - CASSIDEQASPNQPQHF TGTGCCAGTAGTATAGATGAACAGGCTTCCCCCAATCAGCCCCAGCATTTT
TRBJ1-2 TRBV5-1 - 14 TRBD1 CASSPDGTGDGYTF TGCGCCAGCAGCCCCGACGGGACAGGGGACGGCTACACCTTC
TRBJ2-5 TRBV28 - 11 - CASTFQETQYF TGTGCCAGTACTTTCCAAGAGACCCAGTACTTC
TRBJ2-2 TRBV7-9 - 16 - CASSFRPTGNTGELFF TGTGCCAGCAGCTTTAGACCGACAGGGAACACCGGGGAGCTGTTTTTT
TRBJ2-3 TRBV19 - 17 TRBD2 CASTSPTPSGRSDTQYF TGTGCCAGTACATCCCCTACCCCGAGCGGGAGGTCAGATACGCAGTATTTT
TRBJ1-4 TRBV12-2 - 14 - CASRLTSGGEKLFF TGTGCAAGTCGCTTAACTAGCGGGGGTGAAAAACTGTTTTTT
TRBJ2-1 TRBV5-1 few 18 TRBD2 CASSLEPDSSGRYNEQFF TGCGCCAGCAGCTTGGAACCCGACTCTAGCGGGAGGTACAATGAGCAGTTCTTC
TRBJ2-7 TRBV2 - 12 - CASRQHGYEQYF TGTGCCAGCAGACAGCATGGGTACGAGCAGTACTTC
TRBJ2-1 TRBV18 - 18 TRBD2 CASSPDSLAGPIYNEQFF TGTGCCAGCTCCCCTGACTCCCTAGCGGGACCTATCTACAATGAGCAGTTCTTC
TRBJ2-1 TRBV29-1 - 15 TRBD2 CSVEEGTSSVCEQFF TGCAGCGTTGAAGAGGGGACTAGTTCGGTTTGTGAGCAGTTCTTC
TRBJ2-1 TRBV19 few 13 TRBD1 CASSGQGINEQFF TGTGCCAGTAGTGGACAGGGGATCAATGAGCAGTTCTTC
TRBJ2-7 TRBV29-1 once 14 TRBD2 CSVEWASGDFGQYF TGCAGCGTTGAATGGGCTAGCGGAGATTTCGGGCAGTACTTC
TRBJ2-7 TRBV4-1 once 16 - CASSQDQDGRYYEQYF TGCGCCAGCAGCCAAGATCAGGATGGCAGGTACTACGAGCAGTACTTC
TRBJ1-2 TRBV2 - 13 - CASSERGSSGYTF TGTGCCAGCAGTGAAAGGGGTAGCAGTGGCTACACCTTC
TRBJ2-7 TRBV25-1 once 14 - CASSEYREDYEQYF TGTGCCAGCAGTGAATACAGGGAGGACTACGAGCAGTACTTC
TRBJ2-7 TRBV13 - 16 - CASSSRTVALLYEQYF TGTGCCAGCAGCTCGCGGACAGTGGCCCTTCTCTACGAGCAGTACTTC
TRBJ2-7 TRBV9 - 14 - CASSASRVGYEQYF TGTGCCAGCAGCGCCAGCAGGGTGGGGTACGAGCAGTACTTC
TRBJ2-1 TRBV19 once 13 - CASSMALENEQFF TGTGCCAGTAGTATGGCACTAGAGAATGAGCAGTTCTTC
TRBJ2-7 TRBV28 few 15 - CASSPTRRSSYEQYF TGTGCCAGCAGTCCCACACGAAGGAGCTCCTACGAGCAGTACTTC
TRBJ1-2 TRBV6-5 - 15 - CASSYEGTPLNGYTF TGTGCCAGCAGTTATGAGGGCACACCCTTGAATGGCTACACCTTC
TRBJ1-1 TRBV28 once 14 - CASSPGVRDTEAFF TGTGCCAGCAGTCCAGGGGTTAGAGACACTGAAGCTTTCTTT
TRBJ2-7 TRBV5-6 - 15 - CASSLGGQGCYEQYF TGTGCCAGCAGCTTGGGTGGTCAGGGGTGTTACGAGCAGTACTTC
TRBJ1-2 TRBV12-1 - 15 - CASSLDSRPFYGYTF TGTGCCAGCAGCTTGGACAGCCGGCCTTTCTATGGCTACACCTTC
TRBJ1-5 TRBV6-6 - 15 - CASRQNGISNQPQHF TGTGCCAGCAGACAGAACGGGATTAGCAATCAGCCCCAGCATTTT
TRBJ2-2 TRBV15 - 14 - CATSRGSGHGELFF TGTGCCACCAGCAGAGGCTCGGGACACGGGGAGCTGTTTTTT
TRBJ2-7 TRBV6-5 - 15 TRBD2 CASTKTSDNSYEQYF TGTGCCAGCACCAAGACTAGCGACAATTCCTACGAGCAGTACTTC
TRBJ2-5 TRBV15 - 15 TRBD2 CATSRPRGGLETQYF TGTGCCACCAGCAGACCCCGGGGGGGGTTGGAGACCCAGTACTTC
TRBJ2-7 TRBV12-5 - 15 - CASGLVQQGPYRQYF TGTGCTAGTGGTTTGGTACAGCAGGGGCCCTACCGGCAGTACTTC
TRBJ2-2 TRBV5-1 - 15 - CASSLGRPPTGELFF TGCGCCAGCAGCTTGGGCAGGCCCCCCACCGGGGAGCTGTTTTTT